The 9 T cell receptor beta chains below all came from one sample that was sequenced in a study of vaccination and CD4 T cells after COVID-19. Sample treatment: approximately nine-day PBMC culture with coronavirus spike peptide pools or control peptides (ViraFEST assay). Antigen specificity for these receptors is unknown. CD4+ T cells that had been cultured provided DNA sequenced with the Oncomine TCR Beta short-read assay. TCRdb re-called the PCR reads with MiXCR, one entry per CDR3 protein. The table has more than 9,500 distinct CDR3 sequences, around half seen once. The sample in question was cultured CD4+ T cells from blood, obtained after SARS-CoV-2 vaccination. The receptors here all came from a human donor with COVID-19.

This clonotype was observed once. The chain links TRBV27 to TRBJ2-3; D is uncertain. Trimming shortened V by 5 bases and J by 10 bases, and 13 bases separated the two germline ends. The CDR3 is 12 residues long. The germline V gene has CDR1 MNHEY and CDR2 SMNVEV (reference sequence). The CDR3 loop reads CASSAQGWAQYF. In DNA, the CDR3 is TGTGCCAGCAGTGCCCAAGGTTGGGCGCAGTATTTT.

J is TRBJ2-1 and V is TRBV25-1; D could derive from TRBD1 or TRBD2 (6 bases each). This CDR3 comprises 13 residues. V lost 5 bases to trimming and J lost 8 bases, with 13 bases between them. The germline V gene encodes CDR1 MGHDK and CDR2 SYGVNS. CDR3 residues: CASSLPGGHEQFF. CDR3 nucleotides: TGTGCCAGCAGTTTACCCGGGGGCCATGAGCAGTTCTTC.

This clonotype was counted between two and nine times. The chain is built from TRBV6-2 or TRBV6-3 and TRBJ1-5; no definite D call. The V gene's germline CDR1 is MNHEY and CDR2 SVGEGT. The CDR3 extends over 15 amino acids. Trimming took 2 bases from V and 4 from J, leaving 12 bases between them. The CDR3, as DNA: TGTGCCAGCAGTTACATCACTCAACCAAATCAGCCCCAGCATTTT. Its protein is CASSYITQPNQPQHF.

This chain uses TRBV19 with TRBJ1-2, with D possibly being TRBD1 (5 bases). This CDR3 is built from 13 residues. Germline V gene sequence: CDR1 LNHDA, CDR2 SQIVND (reference sequence). V lost 5 bases and J lost 1, with 8 bases in between. The CDR3 coding sequence is TGTGCCAGTAGTTCGACAGATAACTATGGCTACACCTTC. Its protein product is CASSSTDNYGYTF. Combining the CDR3 with reference TRBV19 and TRBJ1-2 gives the whole variable domain DGGITQSPKYLFRKEGQNVTLSCEQNLNHDAMYWYRQDPGQGLRLIYYSQIVNDFQKGDIAEGYSVSREKKESFPLTVTSAQKNPTAFYLCASSSTDNYGYTFGSGTRLTVV.

Relative to its sample, this clonotype is medium-sized (0.01 to 0.1%). The V call is TRBV25-1, the J call TRBJ1-2, with D perhaps matching TRBD1 (5 bases). Trimming took 5 bases from V and 7 from J, leaving 20 bases between them. The CDR3 covers 15 residues. CDR1 MGHDK and CDR2 SYGVNS come from the germline V gene. In DNA, the CDR3 is TGTGCCAGCAGTATCCCCGGGACCCCTGTGGGTGGCTACACCTTC. Translation gives CASSIPGTPVGGYTF.

Only a few counts were recorded for this clonotype. V gene TRBV11-2 combines with J gene TRBJ1-6; possible D gene TRBD1, 5 bases. Deletions cut 2 bases from V and 0 bases from J, with 14 bases between. The CDR3 consists of 18 residues. Germline CDR1 SGHAT, CDR2 FQNNGV. The CDR3 loop is CASSLSFPGSSYNSPLHF. CDR3 bases: TGTGCCAGCAGCTTATCGTTCCCAGGGAGCTCCTATAATTCACCCCTCCACTTT. The whole variable domain, remainder taken from reference TRBV11-2 and TRBJ1-6, is EAGVAQSPRYKIIEKRQSVAFWCNPISGHATLYWYQQILGQGPKLLIQFQNNGVVDDSQLPKDRFSAERLKGVDSTLKIQPAKLEDSAVYLCASSLSFPGSSYNSPLHFGNGTRLTVT.

The chain employs TRBV27 and TRBJ1-2; D perhaps matches TRBD1 (5 bases). V was trimmed by 2 bases and J by 7 bases, leaving 11 bases between them. The germline gives CDR1 MNHEY, CDR2 SMNVEV (reference sequence). This CDR3 comprises 13 residues. This CDR3 reads CASSLGGKVGYTF. The CDR3 nucleotides read TGTGCCAGCAGTTTAGGGGGGAAAGTTGGCTACACCTTC.

The chain recombines TRBV20-1 with TRBJ2-7, with D perhaps matching TRBD2 (5 bases). CDR1 and CDR2 (germline): DFQATT, SNEGSKA (reference sequence). This CDR3 has 14 amino acids. V lost 5 bases, J lost 3 bases, and 17 bases lay in between. The DNA of the CDR3 is TGCAGTGCTCACAGCGACTCGGAGGTCTACGAGCAGTACTTC. This translates into CSAHSDSEVYEQYF.

This chain links TRBV19 with TRBJ1-5; D not certain. Looked up from germline, CDR1 is LNHDA and CDR2 is SQIVND (reference sequence). V shed 1 base and J shed 6 bases, with 4 bases lying between them. The CDR3 loop spans 12 amino acids. The CDR3 here is CASSIAPQPQHF. In DNA form, the CDR3 reads TGTGCCAGTAGTATAGCTCCTCAGCCCCAGCATTTT.